One and the same sample provided the 32 T cell receptor beta chains below, sequenced in a study of shared T cell receptors in the human thymus. TCRdb's table, derived via immunoSEQ multiplex PCR, lists solely in-frame clones and lacks some. This sample has approximately 760,000 clones, with approximately 85% found just once. The same specimen was also included in a second study, on human thymus T cells.

Sequenced input: thymocytes. These receptors were taken from a girl under two years old with a congenital heart defect.

The rearrangement uses TRBV9 and TRBJ2-7; 7 bases are shared with TRBD1. The CDR3 has 13 amino acids. The V gene end was trimmed by 0 bases and the J gene end by 7 bases; junction bases not matched to a gene: 4. Per germline, CDR1 SGDLS and CDR2 YYNGEE. The CDR3 spells CASSVGSRGEQYF. As DNA, the CDR3 is TGTGCCAGCAGCGTAGGCAGCAGGGGGGAGCAGTACTTC. Combining the CDR3 with reference TRBV9 and TRBJ2-7 gives the whole variable domain DSGVTQTPKHLITATGQRVTLRCSPRSGDLSVYWYQQSLDQGLQFLIQYYNGEERAKGNILERFSAQQFPDLHSELNLSSLELGDSALYFCASSVGSRGEQYFGPGTRLTVT.

The chain joins TRBV5-1 to TRBJ2-7, with a possible D match to TRBD2 (6 bases). The ends were cut back, 4 bases at V and 3 bases at J, with 17 bases in the middle. Germline CDR1 and CDR2: SGHRS and YFSETQ. The CDR3 is made up of 15 amino acids. CDR3 in DNA: TGCGCCAGCAGCAAATACCCGGGAGATCGCTACGAGCAGTACTTC. Protein: CASSKYPGDRYEQYF.

The genes are TRBV19 and TRBJ1-6, with D perhaps TRBD1 (5 bases). The CDR3 loop spans 16 amino acids. Trimming removed 2 bases from V and 8 bases from J, with 16 bases in between. Germline V gives CDR1 LNHDA, CDR2 SQIVND (reference sequence). This CDR3 reads CASSIIQQPQDSPLHF. As DNA, the CDR3 is TGTGCCAGTAGTATAATACAGCAGCCACAGGATTCACCCCTCCACTTT.

The chain joins TRBV4-3 to TRBJ1-2; TRBD1 matches at 8 bases. The CDR3 is 15 residues long. CDR1 is LGHNA and CDR2 is YSLEER in the germline V gene. V trimming: 1 base; J trimming: 8 bases; junction bases outside the gene matches: 9. The CDR3: CASSQGAGGIGGYTF. The CDR3 nucleotides are TGCGCCAGCAGCCAAGGAGCAGGGGGCATTGGAGGCTACACCTTC.

The chain joins TRBV7-9 to TRBJ2-5; D perhaps matches TRBD2 (7 bases). CDR1 is SEHNR and CDR2 is FQNEAQ in the germline V gene (reference sequence). V lost 9 bases and J lost 7, with 21 bases in between. There are 14 residues in the CDR3. CDR3 sequence reads: CASRLLGGPGTQYF. In nucleotides, the CDR3 is TGTGCCAGTCGATTACTGGGGGGGCCCGGGACCCAGTACTTC.

The gene calls are TRBV5-6 and TRBJ2-1; TRBD2 matches 7 bases. The length of the CDR3 is 15 residues. With 0 bases clipped from V and 4 bases from J, the junction kept 4 bases outside the gene matches. The V gene's germline CDR1 is SGHDT and CDR2 YYEEEE. The CDR3: CASSLVRGVYNEQFF. In DNA, the CDR3 is TGTGCCAGCAGCTTGGTACGGGGGGTTTACAATGAGCAGTTCTTC.

J is TRBJ1-1 and V is TRBV9; no firm D call. CDR1 is SGDLS and CDR2 is YYNGEE in the germline V gene. The CDR3 is made up of 16 amino acids. Between the trimmed V and J ends, which lost 4 bases and 3 bases, there was a span of 19 bases. The CDR3 loop reads CASSPGGHRSDTEAFF. The DNA for the CDR3 is TGTGCCAGCAGCCCCGGAGGGCATCGAAGTGACACTGAAGCTTTCTTT.

The V gene is TRBV5-4, the J gene TRBJ1-1; 7 bases align to TRBD1. The V and J ends lost 2 bases and 5 bases, in that order; junction bases with no gene match: 9. This CDR3 has 15 residues. Germline CDR1 is SGHNT and CDR2 is YYREEE (reference sequence). The CDR3 DNA reads as TGTGCCAGCAGCTTAACCGACAGGGAAAGAACTGAAGCTTTCTTT. It codes for CASSLTDRERTEAFF. Looking up the rest from reference TRBV5-4 and TRBJ1-1 gives the full variable domain: ETGVTQSPTHLIKTRGQQVTLRCSSQSGHNTVSWYQQALGQGPQFIFQYYREEENGRGNFPPRFSGLQFPNYSSELNVNALELDDSALYLCASSLTDRERTEAFFGQGTRLTVV.

In DNA form, the CDR3 reads TGTGCCAGCAGTGACTACAAAACAGGGGGCGCATCCTACGAGCAGTACTTC. Protein product: CASSDYKTGGASYEQYF. V and J are TRBV6-1 and TRBJ2-7, with 9 bases identical to TRBD1. V shed 3 bases, J shed 1 base, and the junction held 10 bases outside the gene matches. The CDR3 is 17 residues long. Germline V gives CDR1 MNHNS, CDR2 SASEGT.

The chain links TRBV13 to TRBJ1-1; 7 bases agree with TRBD1. Germline trimming cut 0 bases from V and 9 bases from J; bases unmatched to any gene: 10. CDR3 length equals 15 residues. The germline V gene has CDR1 PRHDT and CDR2 FYEKMQ (reference sequence). The CDR3 nucleotides read TGTGCCAGCAGCTTAGGCCAGGTTTTGGGACAGCAAGCTTTCTTT. Its translation is CASSLGQVLGQQAFF. Full variable domain (rest looked up from reference TRBV13 and TRBJ1-1): AAGVIQSPRHLIKEKRETATLKCYPIPRHDTVYWYQQGPGQDPQFLISFYEKMQSDKGSIPDRFSAQQFSDYHSELNMSSLELGDSALYFCASSLGQVLGQQAFFGQGTRLTVV.

The chain links TRBV12-5 to TRBJ1-5; tentatively, D is TRBD1 (5 bases). The germline V gene has CDR1 LGHNT and CDR2 FRNRAP. CDR3 length: 19 residues. Trimming took 6 bases from V and 0 from J, leaving 24 bases between them. CDR3 in DNA: TGTGCTAGTGGCCCCGAGCGGGAAAACAGGTCCTATAGCAATCAGCCCCAGCATTTT. The encoded protein is CASGPERENRSYSNQPQHF. Based on the CDR3 plus reference TRBV12-5 and TRBJ1-5, the full variable domain is DARVTQTPRHKVTEMGQEVTMRCQPILGHNTVFWYRQTMMQGLELLAYFRNRAPLDDSGMPKDRFSAEMPDATLATLKIQPSEPRDSAVYFCASGPERENRSYSNQPQHFGDGTRLSIL.

V is TRBV7-9 and J is TRBJ2-7; 8 bases match TRBD1. Germline assignment: CDR1 SEHNR and CDR2 FQNEAQ (reference sequence). V trimming: 6 bases; J trimming: 3 bases; junction bases outside the gene matches: 7. The CDR3 sequence is 14 residues long. The CDR3 reads CASSPQGGSYEQYF. The CDR3 DNA reads as TGTGCCAGCAGTCCACAGGGGGGCAGCTACGAGCAGTACTTC.

The chain couples TRBV4-1 to TRBJ2-1; weak D call: TRBD2 (6 bases). The CDR3 consists of 13 residues. Trimming removed 4 bases from V and 9 bases from J, with 13 bases in between. CDR1 and CDR2 (germline): MGHRA, YSYEKL. The CDR3 DNA reads as TGCGCCAGCAGCCCGGGGGTGTGGGGTGAGCAGTTCTTC. Encoded protein: CASSPGVWGEQFF.

The rearrangement uses TRBV7-2 and TRBJ1-3, with no clear D. Per germline, CDR1 SGHTA and CDR2 FQGNSA. Trimming pared 11 bases from V and 4 bases from J, leaving 9 bases between. The length of the CDR3 is 11 residues. CDR3 DNA sequence: TGTGCCTCCGGGAGGGGAAACACCATATATTTT. It specifies CASGRGNTIYF.

J is TRBJ2-3 and V is TRBV6-1; D unclear. The CDR3 spans 14 residues. The germline CDR1 and CDR2 sequences are MNHNS and SASEGT. V was clipped by 10 bases and J by 2 bases, with 16 bases between them. CDR3 in DNA: TGTGCCACCAAACAGTCGGCGTACACAGATACGCAGTATTTT. Translated, it gives CATKQSAYTDTQYF.

The rearrangement uses TRBV19 and TRBJ2-1; TRBD2 matches 11 bases. The trim removed 4 bases at V and 4 bases at J, leaving 0 bases unmatched. CDR1 and CDR2 from the germline V gene are LNHDA and SQIVND (reference sequence). The CDR3 has 14 residues. CDR3 sequence (DNA): TGTGCCAGTAGTACTAGCGGGGGGTACAATGAGCAGTTCTTC. Its protein product is CASSTSGGYNEQFF.

The V call is TRBV7-6, the J call TRBJ1-1, with a weak D call TRBD1 (5 bases). Germline CDR1 and CDR2: SGHVS and FNYEAQ. The CDR3 sequence is 14 residues long. The V and J ends lost 5 bases and 2 bases respectively, with 12 bases between them. CDR3 nucleotides: TGTGCCAGCAGCGCGCGACAGATAAACACTGAAGCTTTCTTT. Residues: CASSARQINTEAFF.

The chain's CDR3 is CASSQGGQRNTIYF. CDR3 bases: TGCGCCAGCAGCCAGGGGGGACAGCGAAACACCATATATTTT. The V gene is TRBV4-1, the J gene TRBJ1-3; the match to TRBD1 covers 7 bases. The CDR3 has 14 residues. Per germline, CDR1 MGHRA and CDR2 YSYEKL. The J segment lost 5 bases and the V segment lost 3 bases, leaving 4 bases of the junction unmatched.

The chain carries TRBV19 and TRBJ2-1; perhaps TRBD2 as D (5 bases). V lost 5 bases to trimming and J lost 0 bases, with 8 bases between them. This CDR3 region has 14 residues. Germline CDR1 LNHDA, CDR2 SQIVND (reference sequence). Here the CDR3 DNA reads TGTGCCAGTAGTGGGAGCCACTCCTACAATGAGCAGTTCTTC. It encodes CASSGSHSYNEQFF.

This clone was found once. The chain is built from TRBV18 and TRBJ1-1; 9 nucleotides align to TRBD1. The CDR3 is 17 residues long. Germline V CDR1 and CDR2: KGHSH, LQKENI. After removal of 3 bases from V and 5 bases from J, the junction contained 13 bases not matched to a gene. The CDR3 nucleotides are TGTGCCAGCTCACCCGGACAGGGGTGGGAGGGTCGGACTGAAGCTTTCTTT. This gives the protein CASSPGQGWEGRTEAFF. The entire variable domain, with the rest obtained from reference TRBV18 and TRBJ1-1, is as follows: NAGVMQNPRHLVRRRGQEARLRCSPMKGHSHVYWYRQLPEEGLKFMVYLQKENIIDESGMPKERFSAEFPKEGPSILRIQQVVRGDSAAYFCASSPGQGWEGRTEAFFGQGTRLTVV.

This clone was observed a single time. The chain combines TRBV19 with TRBJ1-2, with TRBD1 as a possible D gene (6 bases). Germline V CDR1 and CDR2: LNHDA, SQIVND (reference sequence). The CDR3 is 16 residues long. Trimming removed 4 bases from V and 1 base from J, with 16 bases in between. This chain's CDR3 is CASSTAPTGFNYGYTF. CDR3 in DNA: TGTGCCAGTAGTACGGCACCCACAGGGTTTAACTATGGCTACACCTTC. The complete variable domain, with remaining parts taken from reference TRBV19 and TRBJ1-2, reads DGGITQSPKYLFRKEGQNVTLSCEQNLNHDAMYWYRQDPGQGLRLIYYSQIVNDFQKGDIAEGYSVSREKKESFPLTVTSAQKNPTAFYLCASSTAPTGFNYGYTFGSGTRLTVV.

V is TRBV29-1 and J is TRBJ2-5, with D perhaps TRBD1 (8 bases). Germline-derived CDR1 and CDR2 are SQVTM and ANQGSEA. Trimming left V 4 bases short and J 4 bases short, with 16 bases between. This CDR3 is 14 amino acids long. CDR3 protein: CSVVTGEGRETQYF. The CDR3 DNA follows: TGCAGCGTTGTGACAGGGGAGGGAAGAGAGACCCAGTACTTC.

The V gene is TRBV6-5, the J gene TRBJ2-3; D is ambiguous. Germline V gene lookup returns CDR1 MNHEY and CDR2 SVGAGI. The V end lost 4 bases, the J end lost 4 bases, and 12 bases lay between the germline ends. The CDR3 is made up of 14 amino acids. DNA for the CDR3: TGTGCCAGCAGTTTTGACACCTGGGCAGATACGCAGTATTTT. Translated: CASSFDTWADTQYF.

The rearrangement links TRBV9 to TRBJ2-3, with TRBD2 matching over 8 bases. The CDR3 runs to 18 residues. CDR1 is SGDLS, CDR2 YYNGEE, per germline. Trimming cost V 0 bases and J 5 bases; bases outside gene matches: 14. The CDR3 region has the DNA TGTGCCAGCAGCGTAGACCTATCCATAGCGGGGATTAGAGATACGCAGTATTTT. Translated, it gives CASSVDLSIAGIRDTQYF.

The V and J genes are TRBV5-1 and TRBJ1-1; TRBD1 might be the D (6 bases). V lost 4 bases and J lost 11, with 21 bases in between. The CDR3 sequence is 14 residues long. CDR1 is SGHRS and CDR2 is YFSETQ in the germline V gene. The CDR3 sequence is CASSISLGGRAAFF. CDR3 nucleotide sequence: TGCGCCAGCAGCATATCCCTCGGGGGGCGCGCGGCTTTCTTT.

V usage is TRBV7-8 and J usage is TRBJ1-5; D uncertain. Germline-derived CDR1 and CDR2 are SGHVS and FQNEAQ. This CDR3 comprises 15 residues. V dropped 1 base and J dropped 0 bases, with 7 bases sitting between them. The chain's CDR3 is CASSLVSYSNQPQHF. As DNA, the CDR3 is TGTGCCAGCAGCTTAGTGTCGTATAGCAATCAGCCCCAGCATTTT.

This clone was observed a handful of times. The rearrangement joins TRBV4-1 to TRBJ2-1; possible D gene TRBD2, 5 bases. In germline, CDR1 is MGHRA, CDR2 YSYEKL. This CDR3 is 15 amino acids long. With 1 base removed from V and 7 bases from J, the gap between germline ends came to 14 bases. CDR3 region: CASSQVQRKNNEQFF. In DNA, the CDR3 is TGCGCCAGCAGCCAAGTCCAGCGGAAAAATAATGAGCAGTTCTTC.

CDR3 DNA: TGTGCCAGCAGTTCCTTTGCAAGGGGGCCGAATGGCTACACCTTC. This sequence encodes CASSSFARGPNGYTF. The chain has TRBV6-1 and TRBJ1-2; 7 bases map to TRBD1. CDR3 size: 15 residues. In germline, CDR1 is MNHNS, CDR2 SASEGT. Trimming removed 5 bases from V and 6 bases from J; junction bases left unmatched: 12.

The chain combines TRBV4-1 with TRBJ2-4; 9 positions match TRBD2. V shed 0 bases and J 0 bases; nucleotides not matched to a gene: 9. The CDR3 consists of 19 residues. CDR1 is MGHRA, CDR2 YSYEKL, per germline. CDR3 sequence (DNA): TGCGCCAGCAGCCAAGATCGGATAGCGGGGGCATTAGCCAAAAACATTCAGTACTTC. Protein: CASSQDRIAGALAKNIQYF.

J is TRBJ2-7 and V is TRBV4-3; weak D call: TRBD1 (5 bases). Trimming took off 3 bases at V and 2 bases at J, with 14 bases between the two ends. The CDR3 extends over 15 amino acids. The germline gives CDR1 LGHNA, CDR2 YSLEER. The CDR3 DNA reads TGCGCCAGCAGCCAGGGGCCCCTTGGGACCTACGAGCAGTACTTC. It specifies CASSQGPLGTYEQYF.

The chain is built from TRBV6-1 and TRBJ1-2, with D possibly matching TRBD1 (5 bases). With 6 bases removed from V and 5 bases from J, the gap between germline ends came to 19 bases. Germline lookup yields CDR1 MNHNS and CDR2 SASEGT. The CDR3 is made up of 15 amino acids. The CDR3 loop reads CASSHGCGADYGYTF. Written as DNA, the CDR3 is TGTGCCAGCAGCCACGGGTGTGGGGCTGATTATGGCTACACCTTC.

The chain is built from TRBV6-6 and TRBJ2-1; TRBD1 might be the D (5 bases). V was clipped by 6 bases and J by 4 bases, with 16 bases between them. The germline V gene encodes CDR1 MNHNY and CDR2 SVGAGI (reference sequence). The CDR3 runs to 15 residues. In DNA form, the CDR3 reads TGTGCCAGCAGGGTACCTGGACAACTGTACAATGAGCAGTTCTTC. It specifies CASRVPGQLYNEQFF.